This is a list of T cell receptor beta chains from one sample in a study of shared clonotypes between healthy human individuals. TCRdb's copy holds only in-frame clones and misses some; the assay was immunoSEQ multiplex PCR. This table has some 2.1 million clones, 85% to 95% appearing once. Sequencing was carried out using naive CD8+ T cells from PBMCs. The receptors shown here come from a man in his late teens or twenties in good health. Some clones in this sample may be carry-over from other donors' samples. Both conserved end residues are part of each CDR3.

TRBV4-1	TRBJ2-7	CASSQDSGYEQYF
TRBV5-4	TRBJ2-2	CASSYGQGTGELFF
TRBV6-1	TRBJ1-2	CASSGGPRYGYTF
TRBV21-1	TRBJ2-5	CASSYFVTGNCGTTQETQYF
TRBV4-1	TRBJ2-3	CASSPIQHGDTQYF
TRBV7-2	TRBJ2-2	CASSLILVAGSYTGELFF
TRBV6-5	TRBJ1-1	CASSTDRGPEAFF
TRBV7-9	TRBJ2-2	CASPQDTGELFF
TRBV27	TRBJ1-5	CASSLGISGNQPQHF
TRBV28	TRBJ2-2	CASRKGLAGGKAGELFF
TRBV29-1	TRBJ2-1	CSVDEREAYNEQFF
TRBV7-3	TRBJ2-7	CASSSGLGFGEQYF
TRBV11-2	TRBJ2-7	CASSLRAVYEQYF
TRBV27	TRBJ2-7	CASTPNPGGGPYEQYF
TRBV27	TRBJ2-5	CASGTSGGRQETQYF
TRBV7-7	TRBJ2-2	CASSLAGVEYTGELFF
TRBV27	TRBJ1-1	CASSLSVRRLNRAFF
TRBV13	TRBJ2-1	CASSLLRDISEQFF
TRBV9	TRBJ2-7	CASSYGSSYEQYF
TRBV6-1	TRBJ2-7	CASSEIGGTSF
TRBV5-6	TRBJ1-1	CASRWRGNTEAFF
TRBV14	TRBJ2-1	CASSQVGLAGATRYNEQFF
TRBV11-2	TRBJ2-2	CASRYPSGTGELFF
TRBV19	TRBJ2-7	CASSPEDRGLHEQYF
TRBV30	TRBJ2-7	CAWTRANVPYEQYF
TRBV7-4	TRBJ2-2	CASSPVLTSGETGELFF
TRBV27	TRBJ1-1	CASSLYSGSSTEAFF
TRBV7-9	TRBJ1-1	CASSGRIMNTEAFF
TRBV4-1	TRBJ2-1	CASSPGLAESNEQFF
TRBV11-3	TRBJ2-1	CASSQGTSGRSYQQFF
TRBV4-2	TRBJ2-3	CASSRGTSGYSTDTQYF
TRBV5-6	TRBJ2-1	CASRGGLNEQFF
TRBV28	TRBJ2-7	CASSSWTDSYEQYF
TRBV29-1	TRBJ2-4	CSVELSGRLQYF
TRBV28	TRBJ1-4	CASSFRTDEKLFF
TRBV27	TRBJ2-7	CASSPRTSVGREYF
TRBV4-2	TRBJ2-7	CASSQGPGLASYEQYF
TRBV5-6	TRBJ2-7	CASRVGGSEQYF
TRBV28	TRBJ2-7	CASSLEESGSLDEQYF
TRBV6-6	TRBJ2-7	CASSYSSKVEQYF
TRBV6-5	TRBJ1-2	CASSYSAGGLYGYTF
TRBV10-3	TRBJ2-1	CAIRTGGEQFF
TRBV30	TRBJ2-1	CAWKLAGGVNEQFF